One sample yielded the 13 T cell receptor beta chains listed below, sequenced in a study of identical twins. TCRdb reprocessed the 5' RACE reads via MiXCR and lists one record per CDR3 protein. The sample consists of about 520,000 distinct CDR3 sequences, about 20% of them appearing once. This sample also belongs to another study, concerning T cells expressing NK-cell markers.

The sample consisted of CD4+ T cells sorted from blood. Receptor source: a woman aged 18 to 35 in good health.

Worth noting for this clonotype: One junction end does not reproduce the germline sequence, and a read error may be involved. The CDR3 loop is CASSANSGGRADTPYF. CDR3 DNA: TGCGCCAGCAGCGCTAATAGCGGGGGGCGCGCAGATACGCCGTATTTT. This sequence joins TRBV10-1 and TRBJ2-3, with 10 bases that match TRBD2. The CDR3 is made up of 16 amino acids. Germline V gene sequence: CDR1 WNHNN, CDR2 SYGVQD (reference sequence).

The chain recombines TRBV12-3 or TRBV12-4 with TRBJ2-1, with 7 bases fitting TRBD1. The CDR3 runs to 14 residues. Germline trimming cut 6 bases from V and 2 bases from J; bases unmatched to any gene: 4. The CDR3 region is CASSDRVTYNEQFF. The CDR3 bases are TGTGCCAGCAGCGACAGGGTCACCTACAATGAGCAGTTCTTC.

The V and J genes are TRBV6-6 and TRBJ1-5, with no clear D. Germline V gene lookup returns CDR1 MNHNY and CDR2 SVGAGI (reference sequence). The CDR3 runs 12 residues. V lost 11 bases to trimming and J lost 6 bases, with 14 bases between them. The CDR3 loop reads CAAMWAAQPQHF. CDR3 DNA: TGTGCCGCCATGTGGGCGGCTCAGCCCCAGCATTTT.

This sequence joins TRBV5-1 and TRBJ2-3; 8 bases map to TRBD2. The CDR3 is 15 amino acids. Germline V CDR1 and CDR2: SGHRS, YFSETQ. V dropped 4 bases and J dropped 11; count of bases not matched to a gene: 15. CDR3 region: CASSPTTAGASVQYF. Written as DNA, the CDR3 is TGCGCCAGCAGCCCAACTACAGCGGGAGCCTCAGTGCAGTATTTT.

In DNA, the CDR3 is TGTGCCAGCAGGGTCTACATGAACACTGAAGCTTTCTTT. Protein: CASRVYMNTEAFF. This rearrangement joins TRBV7-2 to TRBJ1-1; D uncertain. The ends were cut back, 6 bases at V and 0 bases at J, with 8 bases in the middle. Germline-derived CDR1 and CDR2 are SGHTA and FQGNSA. CDR3 size: 13 residues.

The chain employs TRBV20-1 and TRBJ2-3; 8 bases fit TRBD2. V lost 6 bases to trimming and J lost 4 bases; unmatched junction nucleotides: 9. The CDR3 runs to 14 residues. Germline V gene data show CDR1 as DFQATT and CDR2 as SNEGSKA (reference sequence). This CDR3 is CSAPAAGAADTQYF. Here the CDR3 DNA reads TGCAGTGCGCCCGCAGCGGGAGCGGCAGATACGCAGTATTTT.

V is TRBV20-1 and J is TRBJ1-1; D remains ambiguous. Trimming took off 6 bases at V and 2 bases at J, with 7 bases between the two ends. CDR3 size: 11 residues. The germline gives CDR1 DFQATT, CDR2 SNEGSKA (reference sequence). The CDR3 DNA reads as TGCAGTGCGGTGGGTAACACTGAAGCTTTCTTT. Translation gives CSAVGNTEAFF.

The chain joins TRBV20-1 to TRBJ2-5, with TRBD2 identical over 7 bases. The germline CDR1 and CDR2 sequences are DFQATT and SNEGSKA (reference sequence). The CDR3 spans 15 residues. Trimming removed 2 bases from V and 4 bases from J; junction bases left unmatched: 10. The CDR3 DNA reads TGCAGTGCTAGATCGGGGGGAAGGGCTGGAGAGACCCAGTACTTC. As protein: CSARSGGRAGETQYF.

This clonotype was picked up a small number of times. The V and J genes are TRBV27 and TRBJ2-5, with D perhaps given as TRBD1 or TRBD2 (5 bases each). The CDR3 spans 18 residues. Germline V gene sequence: CDR1 MNHEY, CDR2 SMNVEV (reference sequence). V was trimmed by 7 bases and J by 1 base, leaving 25 bases between them. In DNA form, the CDR3 reads TGTGCCAGCAACGGGACGGGGTTAGGGCTACCGTTCCAAGAGACCCAGTACTTC. Encoded protein: CASNGTGLGLPFQETQYF.

The rearrangement joins TRBV12-3 or TRBV12-4 to TRBJ1-5; 7 nucleotides agree with TRBD1. Unmatched junction bases numbered 4, after V lost 2 bases and J lost 15 bases. CDR3 length equals 11 residues. The CDR3 DNA sequence: TGTGCCAGCAGTTTAAGGGGGCGCAGGCATTTT. Translating it yields CASSLRGRRHF.

The table lists this clonotype with a few counts. The genes are TRBV18 and TRBJ2-6; possibly TRBD1 for D (5 bases). The germline V gene has CDR1 KGHSH and CDR2 LQKENI. The CDR3 is 16 residues long. Trimming shortened V by 0 bases and J by 2 bases, and 8 bases separated the two germline ends. CDR3 bases: TGTGCCAGCTCACCACCGTCAGGGACTGGGGCCAACGTCCTGACTTTC. This codes for CASSPPSGTGANVLTF.

This clonotype was recorded a few times. This chain uses TRBV27 with TRBJ2-7; D is possibly TRBD2 (6 bases). The CDR3 sequence is 14 residues long. Germline-derived CDR1 and CDR2 are MNHEY and SMNVEV (reference sequence). V lost 5 bases, J lost 4 bases, and 15 bases lay in between. The CDR3 is CASSLAGTQYEQYF. In DNA, the CDR3 is TGTGCCAGCAGTCTCGCCGGGACTCAATACGAGCAGTACTTC.

This clonotype appeared a few times. The V gene is TRBV24-1, the J gene TRBJ1-2, with D possibly TRBD1 on 6 matching bases. The germline CDR1 and CDR2 sequences are KGHDR and SFDVKD. The CDR3 spans 13 residues. V was shortened by 5 bases and J by 3 bases, with 9 bases between the two germline ends. The CDR3 nucleotides are TGTGCCACCAGTGGACGACAGGACTATGGCTACACCTTC. Translating it yields CATSGRQDYGYTF.